This TCR beta chain comes out of a study of blood T cell repertoires in COVID-19. Overall study: Acute and convalescent COVID-19 samples came from the United States, Italy and Spain. Sources were T cells, B-cell-depleted T cells, or PBMCs; the material itself was cDNA or gDNA.

Assay used: immunoSEQ multiplex PCR; TCRdb lists only in-frame clones, some missing. The table records about 190,000 clones, around 78% of them present only once. V was clipped by 5 bases and J by 3 bases, with 6 bases between them. Per germline, CDR1 MDHEN and CDR2 SYDVKM. The CDR3 consists of 12 residues. The chain is built from TRBV28 and TRBJ2-3; D is unresolved. The sample taken for sequencing was peripheral blood. The sequence was obtained from a woman older than 75 with active or convalescent COVID-19. The CDR3 loop reads CASSQTTDTQYF. The CDR3 nucleotides are TGTGCCAGCAGTCAGACTACAGATACGCAGTATTTT. Full variable domain (remainder filled in from reference TRBV28 and TRBJ2-3): DVKVTQSSRYLVKRTGEKVFLECVQDMDHENMFWYRQDPGLGLRLIYFSYDVKMKEKGDIPEGYSVSREKKERFSLILESASTNQTSMYLCASSQTTDTQYFGPGTRLTVL.